A single sample gave rise to the 24 T cell receptor beta chains below, sequenced in a study of human T cells and chemical hapten exposure. The time point was: patch test 2, 6 weeks after DPC sensitization. The treatment denotes: therapeutic diphenylcyclopropenone sensitization with weekly scalp DPC. A single record per CDR3 protein comes from TCRdb applying MiXCR to the RACE reads. The sample includes about 69,000 distinct CDR3 sequences, 9% to 12% of them seen just once. This specimen was whole blood, taken in connection with sensitization to the hapten diphenylcyclopropenone (DPC). Every receptor here comes from a woman between 50 and 59 years old with alopecia areata. Some clones in this sample may be carry-over from other donors' samples.

This clonotype has a handful of counts. The chain couples TRBV11-3 to TRBJ2-5, with D perhaps TRBD2 (5 bases). Germline CDR1 and CDR2: SGHNT and YENEEA. The V gene lost 1 base and the J gene lost 5 bases, with 17 bases spanning the gap. The CDR3 consists of 16 residues. The CDR3 DNA sequence: TGTGCCAGCAGCTTAGGCCCACCTAGAGGCGGGGAGACCCAGTACTTC. This gives the protein CASSLGPPRGGETQYF.

The CDR3 spells CSARTLAGERGETQYF. Written as DNA, the CDR3 is TGCAGTGCTAGAACGCTAGCGGGAGAACGGGGTGAGACCCAGTACTTC. The chain uses TRBV20-1 and TRBJ2-5; 10 nucleotides align to TRBD2. Germline-derived CDR1 and CDR2 are DFQATT and SNEGSKA (reference sequence). With 2 bases clipped from V and 5 bases from J, the junction kept 11 bases outside the gene matches. The CDR3 consists of 16 residues.

In its sample, this clonotype was seen many times. The V call is TRBV6-6, the J call TRBJ1-6; D ambiguous. The CDR3 consists of 12 residues. The germline CDR1 and CDR2 sequences are MNHNY and SVGAGI (reference sequence). The ends were cut back, 6 bases at V and 7 bases at J, with 7 bases in the middle. CDR3 region: CASSPPNSPLHF. The CDR3 nucleotides read TGTGCCAGCAGCCCCCCCAATTCACCCCTCCACTTT.

A few counts support this clonotype. The rearrangement links TRBV29-1 to TRBJ2-7; a possible D gene is TRBD2 (5 bases). The CDR3 sequence is 11 residues long. The germline gives CDR1 SQVTM, CDR2 ANQGSEA. The V end was cut by 4 bases, the J end by 2 bases, with 6 bases between. In DNA, the CDR3 is TGCAGCGTTGGGGAGACCTACGAGCAGTACTTC. Translated: CSVGETYEQYF.

This clonotype was seen more than once but under ten times. The chain joins TRBV14 to TRBJ2-1; the D gene is possibly TRBD1 (5 bases). There are 13 residues in the CDR3. Germline-derived CDR1 and CDR2 are SGHDN and FVKESK. Trimming shortened V by 0 bases and J by 14 bases, and 14 bases separated the two germline ends. CDR3 loop: CASSQDSQGRKFF. The CDR3 coding sequence is TGTGCCAGCAGCCAAGATTCCCAGGGTCGGAAGTTCTTC.

The chain has TRBV29-1 and TRBJ1-2; 8 bases agree with TRBD1. CDR1 and CDR2 from the germline V gene are SQVTM and ANQGSEA. Trimming cost V 7 bases and J 4 bases; bases outside gene matches: 11. This CDR3 has 14 amino acids. The chain's CDR3 is CSASSGQAFYGYTF. In nucleotides, the CDR3 is TGCAGCGCAAGTTCGGGACAGGCTTTCTATGGCTACACCTTC. The whole variable domain, filled in from reference TRBV29-1 and TRBJ1-2, reads SAVISQKPSRDICQRGTSLTIQCQVDSQVTMMFWYRQQPGQSLTLIATANQGSEATYESGFVIDKFPISRPNLTFSTLTVSNMSPEDSSIYLCSASSGQAFYGYTFGSGTRLTVV.

This clonotype was picked up many times. DNA of the CDR3: TGTGCCAGCAGCCAAGGTGCTAGCGGGAGAACTAATGAGCAGTTCTTC. Translation gives CASSQGASGRTNEQFF. The chain is built from TRBV3-1 and TRBJ2-1, with 10 bases matching TRBD2. Germline lookup yields CDR1 LGHDT and CDR2 YNNKEL (reference sequence). This CDR3 region has 16 residues. Trimming took 1 base from V and 7 from J; bases not matched to a gene: 7.

This clonotype has ten or more counts. The chain carries TRBV20-1 and TRBJ2-1, with 11 bases matching TRBD2. V was clipped by 1 base and J by 3 bases; unmatched bases: 8. From germline, CDR1 is DFQATT and CDR2 SNEGSKA (reference sequence). The CDR3 loop spans 17 amino acids. The CDR3 nucleotides are TGCAGTGCTAGAGTAGACGGGACTAGCGGATACTACAATGAGCAGTTCTTC. It specifies CSARVDGTSGYYNEQFF.

This clonotype appeared many times. The chain carries TRBV4-2 and TRBJ2-7, with D uncertain. Trimming shortened V by 4 bases and J by 3 bases, and 13 bases separated the two germline ends. This CDR3 spans 14 amino acids. Germline CDR1 and CDR2: LGHNA and YNFKEQ. The CDR3 protein is CASSPWQSDYEQYF. The CDR3 DNA reads TGTGCCAGCAGCCCCTGGCAATCAGACTACGAGCAGTACTTC.

This clonotype was picked up many times. This chain joins TRBV21-1 and TRBJ2-2; whether TRBD1, the table's D call, matches the DNA was not checked. TRBV21-1 is a pseudogene locus. This CDR3 has 17 amino acids. The CDR3 DNA follows: TGTGCCAGCAGCAAATATGCCTTCGACAGGGAAACCGGGGAGCTGTTTTTT. It specifies CASSKYAFDRETGELFF.

The sample holds many counts of this clonotype. The V gene is TRBV11-2, the J gene TRBJ2-2; D tentatively fits TRBD1 or TRBD2 (5 bases each). V lost 1 base and J 4 bases, leaving 10 bases between the germline ends. The CDR3 spans 15 residues. CDR1 is SGHAT and CDR2 is FQNNGV in the germline V gene. CDR3 bases: TGTGCCAGCAGCTTAGTTCGGGGCTCCACCGGGGAGCTGTTTTTT. Its protein product is CASSLVRGSTGELFF.

The chain uses TRBV19 and TRBJ2-5, with TRBD1 matching 7 bases. Germline loops: CDR1 LNHDA, CDR2 SQIVND (reference sequence). The length of the CDR3 is 14 residues. With 5 bases clipped from V and 2 bases from J, the junction kept 5 bases outside the gene matches. CDR3 in DNA: TGTGCCAGTAGTGATTGGGACAGACAAGAGACCCAGTACTTC. Protein: CASSDWDRQETQYF.

This clonotype was recorded a few times. The chain carries TRBV7-7 and TRBJ2-5; 14 positions agree with TRBD2. Germline values: CDR1 SSHAT, CDR2 FNYEAQ (reference sequence). This CDR3 region has 17 residues. The trim removed 2 bases at V and 4 bases at J, leaving 6 bases unmatched. The CDR3 region is CASSLPSGLAGVETQYF. CDR3 bases: TGTGCCAGCAGCTTACCCTCGGGACTAGCGGGAGTAGAGACCCAGTACTTC.

This clonotype was recorded a few times. V and J are TRBV2 and TRBJ1-5, with 9 bases that match TRBD1. The germline gives CDR1 SNHLY, CDR2 FYNNEI. The trim removed 11 bases at V and 6 bases at J, leaving 5 bases unmatched. The CDR3 extends over 12 amino acids. The CDR3 is CAGQGLGQPQHF. The CDR3 DNA is TGTGCCGGACAGGGGCTTGGTCAGCCCCAGCATTTT.

In its sample, this clonotype was seen a few times. V and J are TRBV7-9 and TRBJ1-2, with 7 bases that match TRBD1. The CDR3 extends over 14 amino acids. Germline V lookup: CDR1 SEHNR, CDR2 FQNEAQ (reference sequence). Trimming took 3 bases from V and 1 from J; bases not matched to a gene: 2. CDR3 in DNA: TGTGCCAGCAGCTTGGACAGGATTAACTATGGCTACACCTTC. Amino acids: CASSLDRINYGYTF. The full variable domain, rest sourced from reference TRBV7-9 and TRBJ1-2, is DTGVSQNPRHKITKRGQNVTFRCDPISEHNRLYWYRQTLGQGPEFLTYFQNEAQLEKSRLLSDRFSAERPKGSFSTLEIQRTEQGDSAMYLCASSLDRINYGYTFGSGTRLTVV.

The chain uses TRBV2 and TRBJ2-1; tentatively, D is TRBD1 (6 bases). Germline CDR1 is SNHLY and CDR2 is FYNNEI. Trimming removed 6 bases from V and 9 bases from J, with 21 bases in between. The CDR3 is made up of 15 amino acids. Here the CDR3 DNA reads TGTGCCAGCAGCCTGCAAACAGGGTTTAACGGTGAGCAGTTCTTC. Translated: CASSLQTGFNGEQFF.

This clonotype was counted between two and nine times. The chain links TRBV6-1 to TRBJ1-1; possible D gene TRBD1, 6 bases. The germline gives CDR1 MNHNS, CDR2 SASEGT. Trimming cost V 3 bases and J 10 bases, with 21 bases left between them. The CDR3 has 15 residues. CDR3 DNA sequence: TGTGCCAGCAGTGAGCCGATAGGACAGCCATTCGGAGCTTTCTTT. Protein: CASSEPIGQPFGAFF.

In the case of this clonotype: A read error may explain this, as a much larger clone is one base away. J is TRBJ1-2 and V is TRBV2, with D tentatively TRBD1 (5 bases). The CDR3 is 12 residues long. Germline V gene data show CDR1 as SNHLY and CDR2 as FYNNEI. Trimming took 4 bases from V and 6 from J, leaving 9 bases between them. The CDR3 DNA is TGTGCCAGCAGTGGGGGACGGGATGGCTACACCTTC. Its translation is CASSGGRDGYTF.

V is TRBV7-9 and J is TRBJ1-6; D is ambiguous. V dropped 5 bases and J dropped 9 bases, with 20 bases sitting between them. The CDR3 spans 16 residues. CDR1 is SEHNR and CDR2 is FQNEAQ in the germline V gene (reference sequence). The CDR3 loop is CASSPGGVGYASPLHF. As DNA, the CDR3 is TGTGCCAGCAGCCCCGGTGGGGTGGGATATGCTTCACCCCTCCACTTT. Drawing the rest from reference TRBV7-9 and TRBJ1-6, the complete variable domain is DTGVSQNPRHKITKRGQNVTFRCDPISEHNRLYWYRQTLGQGPEFLTYFQNEAQLEKSRLLSDRFSAERPKGSFSTLEIQRTEQGDSAMYLCASSPGGVGYASPLHFGNGTRLTVT.

A few counts support this clonotype. V and J are TRBV3-1 and TRBJ2-3; D perhaps matches TRBD1 (7 bases). This CDR3 is built from 16 residues. V lost 0 bases and J 1 base, leaving 11 bases between the germline ends. Germline V CDR1 and CDR2: LGHDT, YNNKEL (reference sequence). The CDR3: CASSQEGQRGTDTQYF. CDR3 in DNA: TGTGCCAGCAGCCAAGAGGGACAGCGGGGCACAGATACGCAGTATTTT.

This clonotype has ten or more counts. V usage is TRBV12-5 and J usage is TRBJ2-5; 8 bases agree with TRBD2. J lost 3 bases, V lost 5 bases, and 11 bases had no gene match. This CDR3 has 16 amino acids. The germline V gene encodes CDR1 LGHNT and CDR2 FRNRAP. The CDR3 reads CASGPGMTSEKETQYF. CDR3 nucleotides: TGTGCTAGTGGTCCCGGAATGACTAGCGAAAAAGAGACCCAGTACTTC.

The table lists this clonotype with a few counts. J is TRBJ2-3 and V is TRBV18; 7 bases are a match to TRBD1. The V gene's germline CDR1 is KGHSH and CDR2 LQKENI. V trimming: 2 bases; J trimming: 3 bases; junction bases outside the gene matches: 8. This CDR3 has 16 residues. The CDR3 DNA follows: TGTGCCAGCTCACCAAGACAGGGTTCCTCGACAGATACGCAGTATTTT. Encoded protein: CASSPRQGSSTDTQYF. The full variable domain, completed using reference TRBV18 and TRBJ2-3, is NAGVMQNPRHLVRRRGQEARLRCSPMKGHSHVYWYRQLPEEGLKFMVYLQKENIIDESGMPKERFSAEFPKEGPSILRIQQVVRGDSAAYFCASSPRQGSSTDTQYFGPGTRLTVL.

There are many counts of this clonotype. The chain joins TRBV29-1 to TRBJ2-1; no clear D. V shed 8 bases and J shed 0 bases, with 5 bases lying between them. The germline gives CDR1 SQVTM, CDR2 ANQGSEA. CDR3 size: 11 residues. CDR3 in DNA: TGCAGCTCCCACTCCTACAATGAGCAGTTCTTC. Its protein is CSSHSYNEQFF.

This clonotype was counted only a few times. The chain recombines TRBV27 with TRBJ2-1; 7 nucleotides line up with TRBD2. V trimming: 5 bases; J trimming: 2 bases; junction bases outside the gene matches: 9. Germline V gives CDR1 MNHEY, CDR2 SMNVEV (reference sequence). The CDR3 runs 16 residues. CDR3 sequence reads: CASSPLASSPYNEQFF. The CDR3 DNA reads TGTGCCAGCAGTCCACTAGCGAGTAGTCCCTACAATGAGCAGTTCTTC.